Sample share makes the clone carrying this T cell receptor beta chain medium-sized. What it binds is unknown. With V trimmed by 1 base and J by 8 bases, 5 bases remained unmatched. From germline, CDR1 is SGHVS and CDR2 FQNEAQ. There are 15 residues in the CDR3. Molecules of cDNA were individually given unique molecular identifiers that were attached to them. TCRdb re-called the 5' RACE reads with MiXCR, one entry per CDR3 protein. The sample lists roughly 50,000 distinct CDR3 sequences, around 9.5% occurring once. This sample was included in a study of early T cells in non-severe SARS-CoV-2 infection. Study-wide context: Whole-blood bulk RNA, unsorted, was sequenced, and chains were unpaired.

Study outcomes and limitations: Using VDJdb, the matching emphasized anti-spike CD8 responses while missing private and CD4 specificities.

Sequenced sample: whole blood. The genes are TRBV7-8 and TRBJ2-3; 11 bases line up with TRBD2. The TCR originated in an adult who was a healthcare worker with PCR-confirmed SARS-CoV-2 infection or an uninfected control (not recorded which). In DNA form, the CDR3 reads TGTGCCAGCAGCTTAGGCCGACTAGCGGGATCTACGCAGTATTTT. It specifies CASSLGRLAGSTQYF.